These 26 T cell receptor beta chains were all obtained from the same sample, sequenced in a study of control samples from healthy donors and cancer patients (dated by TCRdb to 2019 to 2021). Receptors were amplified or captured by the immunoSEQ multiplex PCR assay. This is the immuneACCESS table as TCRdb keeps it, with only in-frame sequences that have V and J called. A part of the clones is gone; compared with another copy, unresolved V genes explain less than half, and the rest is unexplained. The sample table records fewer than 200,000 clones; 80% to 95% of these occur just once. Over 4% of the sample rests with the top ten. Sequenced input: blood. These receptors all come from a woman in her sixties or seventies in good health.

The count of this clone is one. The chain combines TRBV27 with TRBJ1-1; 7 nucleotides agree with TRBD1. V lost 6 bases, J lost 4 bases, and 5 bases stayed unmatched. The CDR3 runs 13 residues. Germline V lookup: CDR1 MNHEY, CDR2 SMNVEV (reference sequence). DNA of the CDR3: TGTGCCAGCAGATTCAGGGGGTTCACTGAAGCTTTCTTT. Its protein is CASRFRGFTEAFF.

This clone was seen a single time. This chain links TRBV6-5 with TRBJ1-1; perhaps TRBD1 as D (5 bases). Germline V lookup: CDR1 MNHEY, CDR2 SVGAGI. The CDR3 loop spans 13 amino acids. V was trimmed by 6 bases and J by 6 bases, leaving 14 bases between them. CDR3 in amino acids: CASRRVLGAEAFF. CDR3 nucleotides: TGTGCCAGCAGACGGGTCCTAGGGGCTGAAGCTTTCTTT.

This CDR3 reads CASSLAHRASYEQYF. The CDR3, as DNA: TGTGCCAGCAGCTTAGCGCACAGGGCCAGCTACGAGCAGTACTTC. The J gene is TRBJ2-7, the V gene TRBV7-2, with TRBD1 as a possible D gene (6 bases). Germline-derived CDR1 and CDR2 are SGHTA and FQGNSA. The length of the CDR3 is 15 residues. Trimming stripped 0 bases from V and 3 bases from J, with 12 bases between.

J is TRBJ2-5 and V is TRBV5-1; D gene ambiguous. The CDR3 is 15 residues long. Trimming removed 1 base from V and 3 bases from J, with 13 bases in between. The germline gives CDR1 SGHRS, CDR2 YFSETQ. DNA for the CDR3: TGCGCCAGCAGCTTGATAGGGTTGATCGAAGAGACCCAGTACTTC. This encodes CASSLIGLIEETQYF.

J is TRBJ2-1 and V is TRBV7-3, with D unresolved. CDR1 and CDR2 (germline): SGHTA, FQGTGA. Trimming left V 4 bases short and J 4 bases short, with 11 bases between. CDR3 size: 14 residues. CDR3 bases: TGTGCCAGCAGCTCCCGACCCGTTTACAATGAGCAGTTCTTC. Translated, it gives CASSSRPVYNEQFF.

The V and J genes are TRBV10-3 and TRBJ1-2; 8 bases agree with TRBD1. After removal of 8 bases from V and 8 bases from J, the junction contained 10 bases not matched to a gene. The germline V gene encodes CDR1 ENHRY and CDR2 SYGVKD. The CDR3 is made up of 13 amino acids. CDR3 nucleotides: TGTGCCATCGGGCCGGACAGGGTCCGCGGCTACACCTTC. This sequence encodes CAIGPDRVRGYTF.

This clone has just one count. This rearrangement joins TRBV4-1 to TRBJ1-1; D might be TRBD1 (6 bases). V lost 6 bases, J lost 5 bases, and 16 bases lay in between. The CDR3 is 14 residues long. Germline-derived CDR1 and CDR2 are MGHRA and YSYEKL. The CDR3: CASRFRGPGTEAFF. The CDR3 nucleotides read TGCGCCAGCAGGTTCAGGGGCCCAGGAACTGAAGCTTTCTTT.

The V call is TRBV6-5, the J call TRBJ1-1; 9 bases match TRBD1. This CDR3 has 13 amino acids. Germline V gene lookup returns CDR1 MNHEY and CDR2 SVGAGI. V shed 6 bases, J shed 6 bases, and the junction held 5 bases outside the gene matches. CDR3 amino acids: CASSSDRGAEAFF. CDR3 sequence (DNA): TGTGCCAGCAGCTCCGACAGGGGGGCTGAAGCTTTCTTT.

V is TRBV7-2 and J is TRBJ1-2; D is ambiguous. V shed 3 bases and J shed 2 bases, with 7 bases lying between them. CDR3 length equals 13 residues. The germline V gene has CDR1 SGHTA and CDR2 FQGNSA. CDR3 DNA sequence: TGTGCCAGCAGCTTTTGGGGAAACTATGGCTACACCTTC. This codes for CASSFWGNYGYTF.

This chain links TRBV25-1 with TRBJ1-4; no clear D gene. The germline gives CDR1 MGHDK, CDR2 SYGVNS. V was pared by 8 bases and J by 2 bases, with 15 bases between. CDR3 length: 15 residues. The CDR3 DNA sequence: TGTGCCAGCGTCGGCAAAGGTTGGACTAATGAAAAACTGTTTTTT. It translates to CASVGKGWTNEKLFF.

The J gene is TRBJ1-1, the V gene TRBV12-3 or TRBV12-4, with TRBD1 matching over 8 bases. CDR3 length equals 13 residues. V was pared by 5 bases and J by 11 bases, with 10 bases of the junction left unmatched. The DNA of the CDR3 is TGTGCCAGCAGTAAAACAGGGGGGGGGCTCGCTTTCTTT. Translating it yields CASSKTGGGLAFF.

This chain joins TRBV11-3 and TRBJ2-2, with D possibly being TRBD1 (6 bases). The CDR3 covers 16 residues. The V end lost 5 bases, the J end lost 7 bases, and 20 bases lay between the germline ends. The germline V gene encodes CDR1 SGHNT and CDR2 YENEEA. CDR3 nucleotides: TGTGCCAGCAGCCCCATTTCAGGGGCCGGCGGCGGGGAGCTGTTTTTT. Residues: CASSPISGAGGGELFF.

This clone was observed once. CDR3 region: CASSMWWTGGTINYGYTF. The CDR3 DNA sequence: TGTGCCAGTAGTATGTGGTGGACAGGGGGCACAATTAACTATGGCTACACCTTC. This chain uses TRBV19 with TRBJ1-2; 11 bases fit TRBD1. V gave up 3 bases and J gave up 1 base; unmatched junction bases: 10. The CDR3 has 18 residues. Germline loops: CDR1 LNHDA, CDR2 SQIVND (reference sequence).

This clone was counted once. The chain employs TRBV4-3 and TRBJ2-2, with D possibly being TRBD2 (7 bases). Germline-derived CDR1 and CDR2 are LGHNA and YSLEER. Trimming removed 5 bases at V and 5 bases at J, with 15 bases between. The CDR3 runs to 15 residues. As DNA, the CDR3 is TGCGCCAGCAGCGGGGGGGCGGGTAGAACCGGGGAGCTGTTTTTT. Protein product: CASSGGAGRTGELFF.

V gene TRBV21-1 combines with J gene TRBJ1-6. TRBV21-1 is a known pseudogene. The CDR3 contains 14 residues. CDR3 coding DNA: TGTGCCAGCAGCAATTACTTAGCTGATTCACCCCTCCACTTT. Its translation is CASSNYLADSPLHF.

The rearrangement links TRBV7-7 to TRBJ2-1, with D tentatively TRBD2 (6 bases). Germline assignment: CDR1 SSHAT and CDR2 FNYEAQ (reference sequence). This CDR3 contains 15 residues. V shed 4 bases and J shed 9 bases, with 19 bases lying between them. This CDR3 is CASSSSSGLPSEQFF. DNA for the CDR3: TGTGCCAGCAGCTCCTCCTCGGGACTCCCAAGTGAGCAGTTCTTC.

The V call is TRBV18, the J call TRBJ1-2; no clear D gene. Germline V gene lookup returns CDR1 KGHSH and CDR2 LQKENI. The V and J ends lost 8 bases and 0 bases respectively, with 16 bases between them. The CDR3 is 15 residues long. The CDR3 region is CASVNPDGSNYGYTF. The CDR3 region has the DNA TGTGCCAGCGTTAACCCGGACGGATCTAACTATGGCTACACCTTC.

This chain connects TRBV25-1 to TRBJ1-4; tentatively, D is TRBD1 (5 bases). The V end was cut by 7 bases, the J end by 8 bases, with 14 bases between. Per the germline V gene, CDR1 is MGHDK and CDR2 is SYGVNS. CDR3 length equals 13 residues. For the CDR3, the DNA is TGTGCCAGCATGAGGGGCGCAAGGGAAAAACTGTTTTTT. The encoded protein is CASMRGAREKLFF.

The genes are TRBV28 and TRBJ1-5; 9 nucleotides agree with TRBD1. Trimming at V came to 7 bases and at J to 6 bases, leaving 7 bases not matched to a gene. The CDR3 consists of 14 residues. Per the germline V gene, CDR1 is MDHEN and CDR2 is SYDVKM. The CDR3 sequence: CASNRQGVGQPQHF. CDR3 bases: TGTGCCAGCAACCGACAGGGGGTGGGTCAGCCCCAGCATTTT.

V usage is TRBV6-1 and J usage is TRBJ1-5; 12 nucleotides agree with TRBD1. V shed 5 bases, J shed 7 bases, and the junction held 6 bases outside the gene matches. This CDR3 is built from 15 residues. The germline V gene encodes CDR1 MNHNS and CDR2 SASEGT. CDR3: CASSPGTGGGQPQHF. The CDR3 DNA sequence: TGTGCCAGCAGTCCCGGGACAGGGGGCGGCCAGCCCCAGCATTTT.

The chain's CDR3 is CASSPIAIGGPQETQYF. CDR3 in DNA: TGTGCCAGCAGCCCGATAGCGATAGGGGGACCTCAAGAGACCCAGTACTTC. The genes are TRBV7-9 and TRBJ2-5; D is possibly TRBD1 (6 bases). Germline loops: CDR1 SEHNR, CDR2 FQNEAQ (reference sequence). This CDR3 contains 17 residues. The V gene lost 5 bases and the J gene lost 2 bases, with 21 bases spanning the gap.

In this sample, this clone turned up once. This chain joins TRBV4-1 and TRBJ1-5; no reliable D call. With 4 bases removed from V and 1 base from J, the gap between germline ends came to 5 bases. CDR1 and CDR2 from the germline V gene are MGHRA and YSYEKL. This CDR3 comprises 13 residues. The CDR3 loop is CASSRDSNQPQHF. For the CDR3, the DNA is TGCGCCAGCAGCCGTGACAGCAATCAGCCCCAGCATTTT.

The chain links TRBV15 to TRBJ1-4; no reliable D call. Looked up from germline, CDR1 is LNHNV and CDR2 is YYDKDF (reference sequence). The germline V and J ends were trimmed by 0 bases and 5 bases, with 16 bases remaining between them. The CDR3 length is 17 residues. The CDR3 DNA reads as TGTGCCACCAGCAGAGATCTTAACAGCCCTATCAATGAAAAACTGTTTTTT. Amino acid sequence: CATSRDLNSPINEKLFF.

The CDR3 sequence is CASSHQYYGYTF. CDR3 DNA sequence: TGTGCCAGCAGCCATCAGTACTATGGCTACACCTTC. The rearrangement joins TRBV6-5 to TRBJ1-2, with D unclear. The CDR3 consists of 12 residues. Germline CDR1 and CDR2: MNHEY and SVGAGI. Trimming stripped 6 bases from V and 3 bases from J, with 8 bases between.

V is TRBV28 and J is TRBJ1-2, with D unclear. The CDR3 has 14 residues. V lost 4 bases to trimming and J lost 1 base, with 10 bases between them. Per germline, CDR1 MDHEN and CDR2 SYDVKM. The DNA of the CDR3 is TGTGCCAGCAGTTCAGGAGGGCTTAACTATGGCTACACCTTC. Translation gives CASSSGGLNYGYTF.

CDR3: CASSLRGDTEAFF. In DNA form, the CDR3 reads TGTGCCAGCAGTTTAAGAGGAGACACTGAAGCTTTCTTT. The V gene is TRBV12-3 or TRBV12-4, the J gene TRBJ1-1; D ambiguous. Trimming pared 2 bases from V and 3 bases from J, leaving 7 bases between. The CDR3 consists of 13 residues.